The clone carrying this T cell receptor (beta chain) occurred a few times. Its matching antigen is unknown. The ends lost 4 bases at V and 9 bases at J; junction bases unmatched: 3. The CDR3 runs to 13 residues. Germline CDR1 and CDR2: MNHEY and SVGAGI. This sample is part of a study of T cells in Graves' hyperthyroidism and ophthalmopathy. Study-wide results and caveats: Most thyroid clonotypes expanded above 0.001 appeared in blood too.

What was amplified from RNA transcripts were TCR beta CDR3 regions. Researchers ran a first-round RT-PCR on the TCR CDR3 using the HTBI primer set. TCRdb re-analysed the multiplex PCR reads in MiXCR, keeping a single row per CDR3 protein. The data contain approximately 400,000 distinct CDR3 sequences, roughly 13% of them singletons. Uncontrolled infection, other autoimmune disease, pregnancy or lactation led to exclusion. The sample was blood. This TCR derives from a man younger than 45 with Graves' hyperthyroidism that later progressed to Graves' ophthalmopathy. This chain uses TRBV6-5 with TRBJ1-1, with 12 bases identical to TRBD1. The CDR3 nucleotides are TGTGCCAGCAGTTCCAGGGACAGGGGGCAAGCTTTCTTT. Translating gives CASSSRDRGQAFF.